The sequence of this T cell receptor (beta chain) was determined in a study of T cells in Graves' hyperthyroidism and ophthalmopathy. Study-wide context: Before treatment of any kind, peripheral blood was taken at initial diagnosis.

This clonotype has ten or more counts. The CDR3 totals 13 residues. Trimming cost V 6 bases and J 2 bases, with 10 bases left between them. The germline V gene has CDR1 MNHEY and CDR2 SMNVEV (reference sequence). Graves' hyperthyroidism is called stable when ophthalmopathy does not progress within 18 months. The study based diagnoses on clinical symptoms, serum thyroxine and TRAb, thyroid ultrasound and orbital computed tomography. Amplified TCR beta CDR3 regions came from RNA transcripts. First-round RT-PCR with HTBI primers amplified the TCR CDR3 region. TCRdb independently ran MiXCR on the multiplex PCR reads; one entry per CDR3 protein. This sample has 350,000 to 400,000 distinct CDR3 sequences; just under 15% occur once, and the top ten carry approximately 29%.

The specimen was blood. The sequence was collected from a woman aged 25 to 39 with Graves' hyperthyroidism. The rearrangement uses TRBV27 and TRBJ2-5; no reliable D call. The CDR3 protein is CASRPGQQETQYF. The DNA for the CDR3 is TGTGCCAGCAGGCCCGGCCAGCAAGAGACCCAGTACTTC.